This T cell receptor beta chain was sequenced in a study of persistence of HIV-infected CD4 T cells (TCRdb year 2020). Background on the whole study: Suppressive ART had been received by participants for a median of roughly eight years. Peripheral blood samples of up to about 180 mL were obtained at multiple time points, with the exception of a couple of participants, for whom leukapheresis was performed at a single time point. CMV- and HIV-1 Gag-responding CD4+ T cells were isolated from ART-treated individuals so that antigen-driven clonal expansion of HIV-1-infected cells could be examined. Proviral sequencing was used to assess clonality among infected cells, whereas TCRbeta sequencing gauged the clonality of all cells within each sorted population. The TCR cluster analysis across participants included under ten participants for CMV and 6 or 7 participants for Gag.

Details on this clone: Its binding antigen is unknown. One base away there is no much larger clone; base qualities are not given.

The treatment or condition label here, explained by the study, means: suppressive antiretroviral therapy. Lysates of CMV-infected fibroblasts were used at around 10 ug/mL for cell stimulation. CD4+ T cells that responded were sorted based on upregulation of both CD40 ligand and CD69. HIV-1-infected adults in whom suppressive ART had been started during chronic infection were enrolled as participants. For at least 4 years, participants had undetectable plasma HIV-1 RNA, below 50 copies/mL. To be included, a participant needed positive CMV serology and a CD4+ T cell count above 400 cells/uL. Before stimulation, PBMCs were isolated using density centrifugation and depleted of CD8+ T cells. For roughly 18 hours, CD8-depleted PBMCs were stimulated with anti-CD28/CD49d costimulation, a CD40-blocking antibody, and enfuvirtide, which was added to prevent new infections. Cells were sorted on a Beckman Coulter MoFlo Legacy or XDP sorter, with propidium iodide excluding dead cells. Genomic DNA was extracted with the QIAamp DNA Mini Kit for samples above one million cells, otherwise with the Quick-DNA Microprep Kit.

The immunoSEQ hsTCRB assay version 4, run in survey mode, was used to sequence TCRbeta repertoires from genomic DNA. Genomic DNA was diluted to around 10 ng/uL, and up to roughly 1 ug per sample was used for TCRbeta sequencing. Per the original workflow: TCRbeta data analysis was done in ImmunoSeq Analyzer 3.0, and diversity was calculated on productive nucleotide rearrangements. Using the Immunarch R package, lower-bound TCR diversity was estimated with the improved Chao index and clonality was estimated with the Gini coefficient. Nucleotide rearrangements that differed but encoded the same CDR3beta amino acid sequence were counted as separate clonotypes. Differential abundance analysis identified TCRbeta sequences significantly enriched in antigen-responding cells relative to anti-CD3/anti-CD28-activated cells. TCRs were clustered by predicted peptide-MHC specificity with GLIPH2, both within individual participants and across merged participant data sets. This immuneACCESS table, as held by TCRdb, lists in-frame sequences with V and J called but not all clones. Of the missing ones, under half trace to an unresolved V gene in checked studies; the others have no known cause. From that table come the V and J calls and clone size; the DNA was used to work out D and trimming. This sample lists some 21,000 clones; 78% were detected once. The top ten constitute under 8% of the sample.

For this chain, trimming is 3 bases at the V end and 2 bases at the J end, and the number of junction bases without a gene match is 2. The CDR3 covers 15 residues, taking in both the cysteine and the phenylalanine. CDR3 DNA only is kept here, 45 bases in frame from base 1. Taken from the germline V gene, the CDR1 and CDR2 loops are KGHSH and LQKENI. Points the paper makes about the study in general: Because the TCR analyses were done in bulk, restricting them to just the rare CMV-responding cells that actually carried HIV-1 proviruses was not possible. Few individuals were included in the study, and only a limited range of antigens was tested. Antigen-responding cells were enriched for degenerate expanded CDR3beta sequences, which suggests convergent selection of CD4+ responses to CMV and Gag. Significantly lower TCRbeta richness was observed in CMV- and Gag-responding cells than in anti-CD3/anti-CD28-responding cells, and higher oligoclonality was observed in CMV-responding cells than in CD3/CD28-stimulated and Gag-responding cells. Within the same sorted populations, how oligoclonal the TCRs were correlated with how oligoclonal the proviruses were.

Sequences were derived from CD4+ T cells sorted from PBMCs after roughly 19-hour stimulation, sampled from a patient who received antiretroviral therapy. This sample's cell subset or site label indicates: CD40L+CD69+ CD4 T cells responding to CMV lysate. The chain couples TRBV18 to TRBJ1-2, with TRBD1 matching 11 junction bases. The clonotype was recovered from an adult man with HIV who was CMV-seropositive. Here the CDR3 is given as CASSPGTGGNYGYTF. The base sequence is TGTGCCAGCTCACCGGGGACAGGGGGGAACTATGGCTACACCTTC. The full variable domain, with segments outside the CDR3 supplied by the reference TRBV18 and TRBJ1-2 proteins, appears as NAGVMQNPRHLVRRRGQEARLRCSPMKGHSHVYWYRQLPEEGLKFMVYLQKENIIDESGMPKERFSAEFPKEGPSILRIQQVVRGDSAAYFCASSPGTGGNYGYTFGSGTRLTVV.